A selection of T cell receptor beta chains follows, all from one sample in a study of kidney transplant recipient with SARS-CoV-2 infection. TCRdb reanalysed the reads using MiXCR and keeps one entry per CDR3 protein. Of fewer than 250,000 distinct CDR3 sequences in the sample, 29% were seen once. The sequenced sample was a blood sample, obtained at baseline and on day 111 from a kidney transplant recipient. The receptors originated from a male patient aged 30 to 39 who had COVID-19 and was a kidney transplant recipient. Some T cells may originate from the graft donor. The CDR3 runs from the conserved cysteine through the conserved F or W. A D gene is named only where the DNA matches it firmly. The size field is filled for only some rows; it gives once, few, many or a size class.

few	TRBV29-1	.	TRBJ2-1	CSVGLGEQFF	TGCAGCGTTGGTCTGGGTGAGCAGTTCTTC
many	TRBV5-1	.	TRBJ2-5	CASSLAPGLAASQYF	TGCGCCAGCAGCTTGGCCCCGGGACTCGCAGCGTCCCAGTACTTC
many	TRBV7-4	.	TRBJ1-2	CASSSVLSARKTYGYTF	TGTGCCAGCAGCTCGGTCCTTTCAGCTCGAAAGACCTATGGCTACACCTTC
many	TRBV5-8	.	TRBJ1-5	CASSLWGLDQPQHF	TGTGCCAGCAGCTTATGGGGTCTCGATCAGCCCCAGCATTTT
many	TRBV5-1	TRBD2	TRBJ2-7	CASRAGTSGTYEQYF	TGCGCCAGCAGAGCAGGGACTAGCGGTACCTACGAGCAGTACTTC
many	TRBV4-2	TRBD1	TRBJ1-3	CASSPTGGRKTGNTIYF	TGTGCCAGCAGCCCGACAGGGGGCAGAAAGACTGGAAACACCATATATTTT
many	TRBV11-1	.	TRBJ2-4	CASSYQLEGAKNIQYF	TGTGCCAGCAGTTACCAATTAGAGGGGGCCAAAAACATTCAGTACTTC
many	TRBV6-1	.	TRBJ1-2	CASSERSSMRKTYGYTF	TGTGCCAGCAGTGAGCGTAGCTCTATGCGAAAGACCTATGGCTACACCTTC
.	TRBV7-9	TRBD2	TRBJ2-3	CTSSPRRASGLDTQYF	TGTACCAGCAGCCCTAGACGGGCTAGCGGGTTAGATACGCAGTATTTT
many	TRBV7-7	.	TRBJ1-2	CASSISCKCRKTYGYTF	TGTGCCAGCAGCATTAGTTGTAAGTGCCGAAAGACCTATGGCTACACCTTC
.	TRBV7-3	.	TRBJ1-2	CASSFNEDAWKTYGYTF	TGTGCCAGCAGCTTCAATGAAGACGCTTGGAAGACCTATGGCTACACCTTC
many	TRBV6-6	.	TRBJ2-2	CASSPTGELFF	TGTGCCAGCAGCCCCACCGGGGAGCTGTTTTTT
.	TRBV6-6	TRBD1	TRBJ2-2	CAGSTGTGNTGELFF	TGCGCCGGCAGTACCGGGACAGGGAACACCGGGGAGCTGTTTTTT
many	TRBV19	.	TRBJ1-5	CASSISDSGNQPQHF	TGTGCCAGTAGTATATCGGACTCGGGCAATCAGCCCCAGCATTTT
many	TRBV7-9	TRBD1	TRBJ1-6	CASSSPGTGDNSPLHF	TGTGCCAGCAGCTCCCCCGGGACAGGTGATAATTCACCCCTCCACTTT
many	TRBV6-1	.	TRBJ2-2	CASSEALGGTGELFF	TGTGCCAGCAGTGAAGCGCTCGGGGGCACCGGGGAGCTGTTTTTT
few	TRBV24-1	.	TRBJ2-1	CATNKDNEQFF	TGTGCCACCAATAAAGACAATGAGCAGTTCTTC
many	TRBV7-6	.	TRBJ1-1	CASTQDLGTEAFF	TGTGCCAGCACCCAAGACCTTGGCACTGAAGCTTTCTTT
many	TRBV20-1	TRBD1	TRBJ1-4	CSARPDRVPANEKLFF	TGCAGTGCTAGGCCCGACAGGGTCCCCGCTAATGAAAAACTGTTTTTT
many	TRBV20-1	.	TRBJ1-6	CSAREEQKVQHHNSPLHF	TGCAGTGCTAGAGAGGAACAGAAAGTCCAGCACCATAATTCACCCCTCCACTTT
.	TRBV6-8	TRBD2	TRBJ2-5	CASSYSGTGGETQYF	TGTGCCAGCAGTTACTCAGGAACCGGGGGGGAGACCCAGTACTTC
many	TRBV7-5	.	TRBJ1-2	CISVPEIVFEVGKTYGYTF	.
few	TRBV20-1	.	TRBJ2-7	CSAKGAGTDHYEQYF	TGCAGTGCTAAAGGAGCTGGCACAGACCACTACGAGCAGTACTTC
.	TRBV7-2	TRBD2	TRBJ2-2	CASSLSASGNTGELFF	TGTGCCAGCAGCTTATCGGCTAGCGGTAACACCGGGGAGCTGTTTTTT
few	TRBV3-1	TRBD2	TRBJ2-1	CASSLGLVYNEQFF	TGTGCCAGCAGCCTGGGACTAGTCTACAATGAGCAGTTCTTC
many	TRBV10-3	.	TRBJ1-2	CAISETGTASNGYTF	TGTGCCATCAGTGAAACTGGAACGGCGTCGAATGGCTACACCTTC
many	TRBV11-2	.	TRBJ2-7	CASSLFGTFYASYEQYF	TGTGCCAGCAGCTTATTTGGGACGTTTTATGCCTCCTACGAGCAGTACTTC
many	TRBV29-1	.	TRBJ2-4	CSVGSYSGIQYF	TGCAGCGTGGGGTCTTACAGCGGCATTCAGTACTTC
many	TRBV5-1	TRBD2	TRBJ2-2	CASSLGTSDTGELFF	TGCGCCAGCAGCTTGGGCACTAGCGACACCGGGGAGCTGTTTTTT
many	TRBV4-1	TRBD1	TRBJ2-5	CASSRGDRAVEGETQYF	TGCGCCAGCAGCCGCGGGGACAGGGCGGTAGAGGGAGAGACCCAGTACTTC
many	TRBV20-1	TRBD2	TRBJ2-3	CSALSRLAGFTDTQYF	TGCAGTGCACTCTCTCGGCTAGCGGGGTTCACAGATACGCAGTATTTT
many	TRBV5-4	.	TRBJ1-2	CASNGNVPGKTYGYTF	TGTGCCAGCAACGGGAACGTACCAGGAAAGACCTATGGCTACACCTTC
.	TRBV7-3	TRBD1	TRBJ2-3	CASSLSGWGTGTDTQYF	TGTGCCAGCAGCTTAAGCGGGTGGGGGACAGGGACAGATACGCAGTATTTT
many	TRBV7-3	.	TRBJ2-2	CASSTVPDTGELFF	TGTGCCAGCAGCACAGTCCCGGACACCGGGGAGCTGTTTTTT
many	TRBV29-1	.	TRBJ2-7	CSVEELGGGEQYF	TGCAGCGTTGAAGAGCTCGGGGGAGGCGAGCAGTACTTC
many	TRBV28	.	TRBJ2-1	CASSLLDYYNEQFF	TGTGCCAGCAGTTTATTGGACTACTACAATGAGCAGTTCTTC
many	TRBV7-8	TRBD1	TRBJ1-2	CASSLERTGVFGYTF	TGTGCCAGCAGCTTAGAAAGGACAGGGGTTTTTGGCTACACCTTC
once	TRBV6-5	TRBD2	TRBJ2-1	CATQGLAGPYNEQFF	TGTGCCACCCAGGGGCTAGCGGGACCCTACAATGAGCAGTTCTTC
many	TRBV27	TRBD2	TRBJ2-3	CASSAAGGPDTQYF	TGTGCCAGCAGTGCGGCGGGAGGACCAGATACGCAGTATTTT
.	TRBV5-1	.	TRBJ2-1	CASSLEVRAWDEQFF	TGCGCCAGCAGCTTGGAAGTCAGGGCGTGGGATGAGCAGTTCTTC
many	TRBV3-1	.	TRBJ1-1	CASSCVNPISIRTEAFF	TGTGCCAGCAGCTGCGTAAATCCCATTTCAATTCGCACTGAAGCTTTCTTT
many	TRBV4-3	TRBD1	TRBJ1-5	CASSQRTGNQPQHF	TGCGCCAGCAGCCAGAGGACAGGGAATCAGCCCCAGCATTTT
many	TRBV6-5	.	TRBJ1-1	CASSYRVNTEAFF	TGTGCCAGCAGTTATAGGGTTAACACTGAAGCTTTCTTT
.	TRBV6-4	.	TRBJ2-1	CVSSEGTHNEQFF	TGTGTCAGCAGTGAGGGCACGCACAATGAGCAGTTCTTC
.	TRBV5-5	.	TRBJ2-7	CASSSTPMPYEQHF	TGTGCCAGCAGCTCGACCCCGATGCCCTACGAGCAGCACTTC
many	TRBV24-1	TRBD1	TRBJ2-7	CATSDGSRVFDRGPYEQYF	TGTGCCACCAGTGATGGTTCTAGGGTGTTTGACAGGGGGCCCTACGAGCAGTACTTC
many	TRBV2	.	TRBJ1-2	CASSEGGPKYGYTF	TGTGCCAGCAGTGAAGGGGGCCCCAAGTATGGCTACACCTTC
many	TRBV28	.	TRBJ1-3	CASSASGTAGNTIYF	TGTGCCAGCAGTGCCTCCGGGACGGCTGGAAACACCATATATTTT
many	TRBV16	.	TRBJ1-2	CASSKFLVVRKTYGYTF	TGTGCCAGCAGCAAGTTTTTGGTCGTTAGAAAGACCTATGGCTACACCTTC
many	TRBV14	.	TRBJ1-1	CASSQDWAGRATEAFF	TGTGCCAGCAGCCAAGATTGGGCAGGGAGAGCCACTGAAGCTTTCTTT
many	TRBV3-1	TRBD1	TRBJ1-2	CASSDRGWGYGYTF	TGTGCCAGCAGCGACAGGGGATGGGGCTATGGCTACACCTTC
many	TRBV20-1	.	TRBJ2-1	CSAPPSNEQFF	TGCAGTGCCCCCCCTTCCAATGAGCAGTTCTTC
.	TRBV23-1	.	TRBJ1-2	CASSSDRLRRRTYGYTF	TGCGCCAGCAGTTCTGATAGGCTACGCAGAAGGACCTATGGCTACACCTTC
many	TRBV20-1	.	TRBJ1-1	CSAKPGIEAFF	TGCAGTGCTAAGCCGGGGATTGAAGCTTTCTTT
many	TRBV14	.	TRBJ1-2	CASSHREGGYGYTF	TGTGCCAGCAGCCACAGGGAAGGGGGCTATGGCTACACCTTC
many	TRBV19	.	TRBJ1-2	CASSCRKTNRKTYGYTF	TGTGCCAGTAGTTGTCGCAAGACAAATCGAAAGACCTATGGCTACACCTTC
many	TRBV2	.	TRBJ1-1	CASRRLLNTEAFF	TGTGCCAGCAGGCGACTTTTGAACACTGAAGCTTTCTTT
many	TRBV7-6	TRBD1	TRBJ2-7	CASSPITGGEQYF	TGTGCCAGCAGCCCGATAACAGGGGGGGAGCAGTACTTC
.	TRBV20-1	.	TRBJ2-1	CSARRGPHNEQFF	TGCAGTGCTAGGCGTGGGCCCCACAATGAGCAGTTCTTC